This TCR beta chain was retrieved from a study of blood T cell repertoires in COVID-19. About the study: The United States, Italy and Spain provided the acute and convalescent COVID-19 samples. The cDNA or gDNA used as material had been derived from T cells, B-cell-depleted T cells, or PBMCs.

Under the authors' procedure: For nucleated cells, counts were estimated from reference gene primer amplification. Assay: immunoSEQ multiplex PCR; the TCRdb copy retains only in-frame clones and omits some. V, J and clone size reflect that table, while D and trimming were determined from the DNA. The table has 60,000 to 70,000 clones, roughly 90% seen once. Germline trimming cut 5 bases from V and 4 bases from J; bases unmatched to any gene: 14. CDR1 is MNHNS, CDR2 SASEGT, per germline. The CDR3 has 16 amino acids. Sequencing was performed on peripheral blood. The chain carries TRBV6-1 and TRBJ2-7; 7 nucleotides line up with TRBD1. This clonotype was sampled from a woman aged 60 to 75 with acute or convalescent COVID-19. CDR3 residues: CASSKGKTGTPYEQYV. In nucleotides, the CDR3 is TGTGCCAGCAGTAAAGGGAAGACAGGGACACCTTACGAGCAGTACGTC.